These T cell receptor beta chains were read from a single sample in a study of blood T cell repertoires in COVID-19. Sequenced by immunoSEQ multiplex PCR; TCRdb stores in-frame clones only, minus some. The table has 270,000 or so clones, less than 90% seen once. The sample consisted of peripheral blood. The receptors originated from a human donor in a cohort sampled during active COVID-19. CDR3s include the opening cysteine and the closing phenylalanine or tryptophan. The D gene is left open where the match is weak. Part of the rows lack a size; the others show once, few, many or a class for expanded clones.

clone_size,j_call,v_call,d_call,cdr3_aa,cdr3_nt
NA,TRBJ1-4,TRBV6-6,NA,CASTGADNEKLFF,TGTGCCAGCACAGGGGCTGATAATGAAAAACTGTTTTTT
NA,TRBJ2-1,TRBV10-2,TRBD2,CASSEWASGTYNEQFF,TGCGCCAGCAGTGAGTGGGCTAGCGGAACCTACAATGAGCAGTTCTTC
NA,TRBJ2-3,TRBV6-5,NA,CASSYSRGDTDTQYF,TGTGCCAGCAGTTACTCGAGAGGAGACACAGATACGCAGTATTTT
NA,TRBJ2-2,TRBV19,TRBD2,CASSMTGTSRNTGELFF,TGTGCCAGTAGTATGACCGGGACTAGCAGGAACACCGGGGAGCTGTTTTTT
NA,TRBJ2-3,TRBV30,TRBD2,CAWSGGRANTDTQYF,TGTGCCTGGAGTGGCGGGAGGGCCAACACAGATACGCAGTATTTT
NA,TRBJ1-2,TRBV7-8,TRBD1,CASSFSRDRSIPTF,TGTGCCAGCAGCTTCAGCCGGGACAGGTCCATCCCCACCTTC
NA,TRBJ1-4,TRBV4-2,NA,CASSQVGGLNEKLFF,TGTGCCAGCAGCCAAGTCGGGGGGCTGAATGAAAAACTGTTTTTT
NA,TRBJ2-1,TRBV20-1,NA,CSARRDNEQFF,TGCAGTGCCAGGAGGGACAATGAGCAGTTCTTC
few,TRBJ1-1,TRBV6-2/TRBV6-3,NA,CASSYSANTEAFF,TGTGCCAGCAGTTACTCAGCGAACACTGAAGCTTTCTTT
few,TRBJ2-1,TRBV2,TRBD2,CASRWASGTHNEQFF,TGTGCCAGCAGGTGGGCTAGCGGGACTCACAATGAGCAGTTCTTC
NA,TRBJ2-7,TRBV5-1,TRBD2,CASSPRLAKVPRTYEQYF,TGCGCCAGCAGCCCCCGACTAGCCAAAGTCCCCCGCACCTACGAGCAGTACTTC
NA,TRBJ1-5,TRBV4-1,NA,CASSQGDTSNQPQHF,TGCGCCAGCAGCCAAGGGGACACTAGCAATCAGCCCCAGCATTTT
NA,TRBJ2-5,TRBV10-3,TRBD2,CAISEHVSGIVQETQYF,TGTGCCATCAGTGAGCACGTTAGCGGGATTGTCCAAGAGACCCAGTACTTC
NA,TRBJ2-1,TRBV19,NA,CASRATRIKQFF,TGTGCCAGTCGCGCCACTAGGATCAAGCAGTTCTTC
few,TRBJ1-1,TRBV6-5,NA,CASSYNRVGEAFF,TGTGCCAGCAGTTACAACAGGGTCGGTGAAGCTTTCTTT
once,TRBJ1-2,TRBV4-1,TRBD1,CASSQEQGPYGYTF,TGCGCCAGCAGCCAAGAACAGGGGCCCTATGGCTACACCTTC
NA,TRBJ2-4,TRBV2,NA,CASRRGLAKNIQYF,TGTGCCAGCAGGCGGGGACTAGCCAAAAACATTCAGTACTTC
NA,TRBJ2-3,TRBV18,TRBD2,CASSPPGLAGSGTQYF,TGTGCCAGCTCACCCCCGGGACTAGCGGGATCGGGTACGCAGTATTTT
NA,TRBJ1-1,TRBV6-1,NA,CASSEQGRWNTEAFF,TGTGCCAGCAGTGAACAAGGGAGATGGAACACTGAAGCTTTCTTT
once,TRBJ2-7,TRBV3-1/TRBV3-2,TRBD1,CASGTGGPYEQYF,TGTGCCAGCGGAACAGGGGGCCCCTACGAGCAGTACTTC
NA,TRBJ1-5,TRBV2,NA,CASSEGLSNQPQHF,TGTGCCAGCAGTGAAGGGCTGTCCAATCAGCCCCAGCATTTT
NA,TRBJ2-1,TRBV25-1,TRBD1,CASSVTGAYNEQFF,TGTGCCAGCAGTGTTACAGGGGCCTACAATGAGCAGTTCTTC
few,TRBJ1-1,TRBV7-3,NA,CASSPMGATEAFF,TGTGCCAGCAGCCCAATGGGGGCCACTGAAGCTTTCTTT
NA,TRBJ1-5,TRBV6-1,NA,CASSDGNRLQPQHF,TGTGCCAGCAGTGATGGAAACAGGCTTCAGCCCCAGCATTTT
few,TRBJ2-1,TRBV5-6,TRBD2,CASSLIAGGISSYNEQFF,TGTGCCAGCAGCTTGATAGCGGGTGGAATTTCCTCCTACAATGAGCAGTTCTTC
NA,TRBJ2-3,TRBV6-4,TRBD2,CASSLTWGAGGATDTQYF,TGTGCCAGCAGTCTAACTTGGGGAGCGGGAGGCGCCACAGATACGCAGTATTTT
NA,TRBJ1-4,TRBV1,NA,CTMDRGNEKLFF,TGCACCATGGACAGGGGGAATGAAAAACTGTTTTTT
NA,TRBJ2-3,TRBV2,TRBD2,CASSWASGRPPSTDTQYF,TGTGCCAGCAGTTGGGCTAGCGGGCGTCCCCCTAGCACAGATACGCAGTATTTT
once,TRBJ1-4,TRBV28,NA,CASSLRRIGATNEKLFF,TGTGCCAGCAGTTTACGCCGGATCGGGGCAACTAATGAAAAACTGTTTTTT
NA,TRBJ1-2,TRBV7-8,TRBD1,CASSVGQASGYTF,TGTGCCAGCAGCGTGGGACAGGCGTCTGGCTACACCTTC
NA,TRBJ2-5,TRBV2,NA,CASSDTEYQETQYF,TGTGCCAGCAGTGATACAGAGTACCAAGAGACCCAGTACTTC
NA,TRBJ2-7,TRBV5-1,NA,CASSSTGGPGEQYF,TGCGCCAGCAGCTCGACCGGGGGTCCCGGCGAGCAGTACTTC
NA,TRBJ2-4,TRBV14,NA,CASSQMGLAKNIQYF,TGTGCCAGCAGCCAAATGGGACTAGCCAAAAACATTCAGTACTTC
NA,TRBJ1-6,TRBV30,TRBD1,CACPGTGWDSPLHF,TGTGCCTGTCCTGGGACAGGGTGGGATTCACCCCTCCACTTT
NA,TRBJ2-3,TRBV7-9,NA,CASSSQVADTQYF,TGTGCCAGCAGCTCACAGGTCGCAGATACGCAGTATTTT
NA,TRBJ2-5,TRBV5-1,TRBD2,CASSSGLVGEETQYF,TGCGCCAGCAGCTCGGGACTAGTCGGGGAAGAGACCCAGTACTTC
NA,TRBJ2-7,TRBV30,NA,CAWSSRGIGEQYF,TGTGCCTGGAGTTCTCGCGGGATAGGCGAGCAGTACTTC
NA,TRBJ2-1,TRBV7-9,NA,CASSPIVAAANNEQFF,TGTGCCAGCAGCCCTATTGTAGCGGCGGCAAACAATGAGCAGTTCTTC
NA,TRBJ2-5,TRBV11-2,TRBD1,CASSSGMGQGAPQETQYF,TGTGCCAGCAGCTCGGGTATGGGACAGGGGGCCCCCCAAGAGACCCAGTACTTC
NA,TRBJ2-5,TRBV29-1,NA,CSVVPSSVGIKTQYF,TGCAGCGTTGTCCCTAGCTCTGTAGGTATAAAGACCCAGTACTTC
NA,TRBJ1-2,TRBV2,NA,CASSSTSMAGYTF,TGTGCCAGCAGTTCGACAAGTATGGCTGGCTACACCTTC